This is a list of T cell receptor beta chains from one sample in a study of T cell changes during pregnancy in multiple sclerosis. The repertoire was sequenced with immunoSEQ multiplex PCR; TCRdb's copy has only in-frame clones and lacks some. The sample lists tens of thousands of clones; more than 70% were seen once. Material: CD8+ T cells from peripheral blood mononuclear cells, obtained after pregnancy. Receptors originate from a female donor in good health, enrolled as a control in a pregnancy study. Each CDR3 is given with its conserved first and last residue. Each record gives: V gene, D gene, clone size, J gene, CDR3 DNA, CDR3 protein. D genes are given only for firm matches. For some rows the clone size is stated as once, few or many, or as a class when expanded; others skip it.

>TRBV5-5|NA|NA|TRBJ1-4
TGTGCCAGCAGCTACCATCAGGGTGAAAAACTGTTTTTT
CASSYHQGEKLFF
>TRBV28|TRBD1|NA|TRBJ1-6
TGTGCCAGCAGTTTCCGGACAGGATCGAATTCACCCCTCCACTTT
CASSFRTGSNSPLHF
>TRBV19|NA|NA|TRBJ1-2
TGTGCCAGCGGCTATGGCTACACCTTC
CASGYGYTF
>TRBV10-3|NA|NA|TRBJ2-2
TGTGCCATCAGTGGGCGGGTGGTCGACACCGGGGAGCTGTTTTTT
CAISGRVVDTGELFF
>TRBV6-4|TRBD2|NA|TRBJ2-1
TGTGCCAGCAGTGACGGAGCGGGGGCAGGGAATGAGCAGTTCTTC
CASSDGAGAGNEQFF
>TRBV6-5|TRBD1|NA|TRBJ2-7
TGTGCCAGCAGGGGCAGGGGGCTTTCCTACGAGCAGTACTTC
CASRGRGLSYEQYF
>TRBV28|TRBD1|NA|TRBJ1-5
TGTGCCAGCAGTAATGACAGGGTAGGTCAGCCCCAGCATTTT
CASSNDRVGQPQHF
>TRBV28|TRBD1|NA|TRBJ1-5
TGTGCCAGCAGTTCGACAGGGAGCAATCAGCCCCAGCATTTT
CASSSTGSNQPQHF
>TRBV6-1|NA|NA|TRBJ1-4
TGTGCCAGCAGTGTTCTCGGGTTGGGTGAAAAACTGTTTTTT
CASSVLGLGEKLFF
>TRBV7-8|TRBD1|NA|TRBJ1-5
TGTGCCAGCAGCCGCTTCCTGACAGGGACGGGTCAGCCCCAGCATTTT
CASSRFLTGTGQPQHF
>TRBV6-5|TRBD2|NA|TRBJ2-4
TGTGCCAGCAGTTCTGAGCGGGGACCCAAAAACATTCAGTACTTC
CASSSERGPKNIQYF
>TRBV30|NA|NA|TRBJ1-1
TGTGCCCTTAGCGAGTCGAACACTGAAGCTTTCTTT
CALSESNTEAFF
>TRBV4-2|TRBD1|NA|TRBJ1-2
TGTGCCAGCAGCCATGGACAGGGGGGCTACTATGGCTACACCTTC
CASSHGQGGYYGYTF
>TRBV11-2|NA|NA|TRBJ2-2
TGTGCCAGCAGCTTGGACTATACCGGGGAGCTGTTTTTT
CASSLDYTGELFF
>TRBV25-1|TRBD2|NA|TRBJ2-1
TGTGCCAGCAGTGACAGACTAGCGGGGTTAGATGAGCAGTTCTTC
CASSDRLAGLDEQFF
>TRBV7-8|NA|NA|TRBJ2-5
TGTGCCAGCAGCGACAGCCAAGAGACCCAGTACTTC
CASSDSQETQYF
>TRBV4-2|NA|once|TRBJ1-2
TGTGCCAGCAGCCAGCGACAGAAGGGGTATGGCTACACCTTC
CASSQRQKGYGYTF
>TRBV6-5|NA|NA|TRBJ2-1
TGTGCCAGCAGTTACTCGAGAGCGGGTTCATGGGATGAGCAGTTCTTC
CASSYSRAGSWDEQFF
>TRBV30|TRBD1|NA|TRBJ1-1
TGTGCCTGGAGTGTCCGGCAGGGGGGAGAAGCTTTCTTT
CAWSVRQGGEAFF
>TRBV7-3|TRBD1|NA|TRBJ1-1
TGTGCCAGCAGCCGGACAGGGGGCAACACTGAAGCTTTCTTT
CASSRTGGNTEAFF
>TRBV7-2|TRBD2|NA|TRBJ2-7
TGTGCCAGCAGCCTTTTAGCGGGGGGTTTTCTTGTCTACGAGCAGTACTTC
CASSLLAGGFLVYEQYF
>TRBV13|NA|NA|TRBJ2-7
TGTGCCAGCAGCTTAGCCCCGAGCGGGCAGTCGGTCTACGAGCAGTACTTC
CASSLAPSGQSVYEQYF
>TRBV5-1|NA|NA|TRBJ1-2
TGCGCCAGCATCCCTCAAAAAACCGGGACAAAAAGAGGCGGCTACACCTTC
CASIPQKTGTKRGGYTF
>TRBV5-8|NA|NA|TRBJ2-7
TGTGCCAGCAGCTTGGCTCTGGGGCCAAGGGGCGAGCAGTACTTC
CASSLALGPRGEQYF
>TRBV19|NA|NA|TRBJ2-5
TGTGCCAGTAGTATAGCCACCACTTTAGCCGAAGAGACCCAGTACTTC
CASSIATTLAEETQYF
>TRBV30|NA|NA|TRBJ1-3
TGTGCCTGGAGTGGCGAAGGGGGACGGGGAAACACCATATATTTT
CAWSGEGGRGNTIYF
>TRBV9|NA|NA|TRBJ1-2
TGTGCCAGCAGCGTAAACAGGGCAACAAGTAACTATGGCTACACCTTC
CASSVNRATSNYGYTF
>TRBV28|NA|once|TRBJ2-1
TGTGCCAGCAGTCGACTATACAATGAGCAGTTCTTC
CASSRLYNEQFF
>TRBV15|NA|once|TRBJ2-7
TGTGCCACCAGCAGAGAGGGGCAGACCTCCTACGAGCAGTACTTC
CATSREGQTSYEQYF
>TRBV27|NA|NA|TRBJ2-1
TGTGCCAGCAGTCCAGCCGGGACACCCCTTTACAATGAGCAGTTCTTC
CASSPAGTPLYNEQFF
>TRBV6-6|NA|NA|TRBJ1-5
TGTGCCAGCAGTTCTTTAAATCAGCCCCAGCATTTT
CASSSLNQPQHF
>TRBV4-1|NA|NA|TRBJ1-1
TGCGCCAGCAGCCAAATGAGTGGCAGGGGATACACTGAAGCTTTCTTT
CASSQMSGRGYTEAFF
>TRBV5-6|TRBD1|NA|TRBJ1-2
TGTGCCAGCAGGTTAGGGACAGGCGACTATGGCTACACCTTC
CASRLGTGDYGYTF
>TRBV30|NA|NA|TRBJ2-3
TGTGCCTGGAGTGTACTGGGCCGAGCAGATACGCAGTATTTT
CAWSVLGRADTQYF
>TRBV5-1|NA|NA|TRBJ1-1
TGCGCCAGCAGCTTGGCAGGGAACACTGAAGCTTTCTTT
CASSLAGNTEAFF
>TRBV19|NA|NA|TRBJ2-7
TGTGCCAGTAGTAGGAGCGGTAGGCGGTATCCTTCCGACGAGCAGTACTTC
CASSRSGRRYPSDEQYF
>TRBV6-1|NA|NA|TRBJ1-1
TGTGCCAGCAGTGAACTACAGGCGACCATGAACACTGAAGCTTTCTTT
CASSELQATMNTEAFF
>TRBV4-3|NA|NA|TRBJ2-7
TGCGCCAGCAGCCAAGATCACCGGGGAGGATACTCCTACGAGCAGTACTTC
CASSQDHRGGYSYEQYF
>TRBV7-3|NA|once|TRBJ2-1
TGTGCCAGCAGCTCGCCCGGAGTCTACAATGAGCAGTTCTTC
CASSSPGVYNEQFF
>TRBV4-3|NA|NA|TRBJ2-7
TGCGCCAGCAGCCAAGGTATAGCGGCAGGCAGCTACGAGCAGTACTTC
CASSQGIAAGSYEQYF
>TRBV6-1|NA|NA|TRBJ2-2
TGTGCCAGCAGTGCCCCACGGGAGACTGTCTCCGGGGAGCTGTTTTTT
CASSAPRETVSGELFF
>TRBV5-4|NA|NA|TRBJ2-1
TGTGCCAGCATTGGGAGGGGGGCCAATGAGCAGTTCTTC
CASIGRGANEQFF
>TRBV7-2|TRBD1|NA|TRBJ2-7
TGTGCCAGCAGGACAGGGGGCGGCGAGCAGTACTTC
CASRTGGGEQYF
>TRBV7-9|NA|NA|TRBJ1-1
TGTGCCAGCAGCTTAGTAAGGACAGCTACTGAAGCTTTCTTT
CASSLVRTATEAFF
>TRBV15|TRBD2|NA|TRBJ2-1
TGTGCCACCAGCGGGACTAGCGGGTCCTACAATGAGCAGTTCTTC
CATSGTSGSYNEQFF
>TRBV2|TRBD2|once|TRBJ2-2
TGTGCCAGCACCCGACCAATAGCGGGGCAGAACACCGGGGAGCTGTTTTTT
CASTRPIAGQNTGELFF
>TRBV27|NA|NA|TRBJ1-2
TGTGCCAGCAGTTCGTTCGCGAACCGTCCGAGGGTGGACGGCTATGGCTACACCTTC
CASSSFANRPRVDGYGYTF
>TRBV5-1|NA|NA|TRBJ1-1
TGCGCCAGCAGCTACGATCGGAACTACAACACTGAAGCTTTCTTT
CASSYDRNYNTEAFF
>TRBV6-1|TRBD1|NA|TRBJ1-2
TGTGCCAGCAGTGAAGCAGGGGGCTCTTCTGGCTACACCTTC
CASSEAGGSSGYTF
>TRBV25-1|NA|NA|TRBJ2-7
TGTGCCAGCAGAGGGGTAGACTCCTACGAGCAGTACTTC
CASRGVDSYEQYF
>TRBV28|TRBD2|NA|TRBJ2-7
TGTGCCAGCAGTCCCGAATGGGGACTAGCTTACGAGCAGTACTTC
CASSPEWGLAYEQYF
>TRBV7-9|NA|NA|TRBJ1-2
TGTGCCAGCAGCTTAGACCACCGTGTGGCGGTTCAAAACTATGGCTACACCTTC
CASSLDHRVAVQNYGYTF
>TRBV7-3|NA|NA|TRBJ2-3
TGTGCCAGCAGCGATAACAGGGCGCGCCCAAATACGCAGTATTTT
CASSDNRARPNTQYF
>TRBV7-8|TRBD2|NA|TRBJ2-1
TGTGCCAGCAGCTTAGAGGCGGGGGGCTCCTACAATGAGCAGTTCTTC
CASSLEAGGSYNEQFF
>TRBV9|NA|NA|TRBJ2-3
TGTGCCACCGCACAGGGAGCCCCTCTCACAGATACGCAGTATTTT
CATAQGAPLTDTQYF
>TRBV10-3|NA|NA|TRBJ1-5
TGTGCCATCAGTGACTGGAGGGATCAGCCCCAGCATTTT
CAISDWRDQPQHF